Following are 3 T cell receptor beta chains from one sample sequenced in a study of monozygotic twins with inflammatory bowel disease. TCRdb processed the 5' RACE reads again and assigns one entry to each CDR3 protein, with no DNA. This table holds 350,000 to 550,000 distinct CDR3 sequences. Sequencing was carried out using blood. These receptors originate from a human donor with ulcerative colitis or Crohn's disease, or a healthy co-twin of an affected twin (not recorded which).

V is TRBV28 and J is TRBJ2-1; TCRdb picks TRBD1, but there is no DNA to check that call. CDR1 is MDHEN, CDR2 SYDVKM, per germline. There are 11 residues in the CDR3. The CDR3 loop reads CASSFVGGQFF.

The chain carries TRBV6-1 and TRBJ1-2. The CDR3 totals 14 residues. Germline assignment: CDR1 MNHNS and CDR2 SASEGT. This CDR3 is CASSPTLANYGYTF.

The J gene is TRBJ1-2, the V gene TRBV5-5. CDR3 length equals 14 residues. Germline V CDR1 and CDR2: SGHKS, YYEKEE (reference sequence). CDR3 amino acids: CASSPDPAGYGYTF.